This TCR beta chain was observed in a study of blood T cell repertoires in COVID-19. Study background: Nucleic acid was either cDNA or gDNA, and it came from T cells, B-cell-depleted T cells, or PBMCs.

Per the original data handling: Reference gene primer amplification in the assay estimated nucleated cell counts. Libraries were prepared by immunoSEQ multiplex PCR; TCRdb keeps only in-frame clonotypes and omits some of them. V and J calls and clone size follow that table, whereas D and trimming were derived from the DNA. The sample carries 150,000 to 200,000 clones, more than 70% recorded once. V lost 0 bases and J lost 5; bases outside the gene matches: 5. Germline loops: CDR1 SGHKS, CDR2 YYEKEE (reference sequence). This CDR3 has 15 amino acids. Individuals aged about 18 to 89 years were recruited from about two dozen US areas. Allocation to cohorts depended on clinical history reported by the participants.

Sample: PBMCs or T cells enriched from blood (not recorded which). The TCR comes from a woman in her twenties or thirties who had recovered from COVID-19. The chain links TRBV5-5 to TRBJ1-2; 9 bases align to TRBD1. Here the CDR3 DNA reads TGTGCCAGCAGCTTGGTAGGGGACAGGGTATATGGCTACACCTTC. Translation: CASSLVGDRVYGYTF.